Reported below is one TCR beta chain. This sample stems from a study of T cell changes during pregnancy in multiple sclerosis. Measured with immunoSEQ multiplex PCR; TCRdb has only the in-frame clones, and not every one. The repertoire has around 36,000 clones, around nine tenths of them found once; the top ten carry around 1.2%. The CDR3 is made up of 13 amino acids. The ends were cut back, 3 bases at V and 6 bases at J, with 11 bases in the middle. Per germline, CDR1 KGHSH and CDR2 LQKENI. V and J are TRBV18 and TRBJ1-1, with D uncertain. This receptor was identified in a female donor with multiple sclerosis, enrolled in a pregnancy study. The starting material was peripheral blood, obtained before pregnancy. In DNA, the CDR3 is TGTGCCAGCTCACCGAATCCCTCGGCTGAAGCTTTCTTT. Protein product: CASSPNPSAEAFF. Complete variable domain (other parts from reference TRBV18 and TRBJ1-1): NAGVMQNPRHLVRRRGQEARLRCSPMKGHSHVYWYRQLPEEGLKFMVYLQKENIIDESGMPKERFSAEFPKEGPSILRIQQVVRGDSAAYFCASSPNPSAEAFFGQGTRLTVV.